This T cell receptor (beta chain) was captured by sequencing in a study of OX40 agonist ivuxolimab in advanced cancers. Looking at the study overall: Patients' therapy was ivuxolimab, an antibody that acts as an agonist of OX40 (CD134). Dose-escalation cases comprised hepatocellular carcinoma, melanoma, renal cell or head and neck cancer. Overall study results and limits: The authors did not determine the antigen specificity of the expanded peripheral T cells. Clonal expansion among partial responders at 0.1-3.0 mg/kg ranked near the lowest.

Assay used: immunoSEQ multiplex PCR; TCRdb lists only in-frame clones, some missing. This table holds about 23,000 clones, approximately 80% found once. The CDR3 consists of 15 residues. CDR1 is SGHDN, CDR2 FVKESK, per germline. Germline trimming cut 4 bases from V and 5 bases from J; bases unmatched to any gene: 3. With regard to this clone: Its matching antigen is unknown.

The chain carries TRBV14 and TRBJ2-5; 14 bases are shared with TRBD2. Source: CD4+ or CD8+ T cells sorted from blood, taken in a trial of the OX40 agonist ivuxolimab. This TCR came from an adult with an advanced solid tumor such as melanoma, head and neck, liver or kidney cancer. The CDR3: CASSPRLAGGETQYF. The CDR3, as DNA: TGTGCCAGCAGCCCCCGACTAGCGGGAGGGGAGACCCAGTACTTC.